This is a list of T cell receptor beta chains from one sample in a study of siplizumab effects on memory and regulatory T cells. Measured with immunoSEQ multiplex PCR; TCRdb has only the in-frame clones, and not every one. The sample lists approximately 100,000 clones, around 90% occurring once. The sequenced sample consisted of CD4+ T cells sorted from blood. Every receptor here comes from a human donor in good health. Some clones in this sample may be carry-over from other donors' samples. The CDR3 runs from the conserved cysteine through the conserved F or W. Fields, in order: clone size, J gene, D gene, V gene, CDR3 DNA, CDR3 protein. The D gene is left open where the match is weak. Clone size is stated in some rows and not others, as once, few, many or a class when expanded.

>-|TRBJ2-1|-|TRBV5-8
TGTGCCAGCAGAATAAGAGGGGCCAGCTCCTACAATGAGCAGTTCTTC
CASRIRGASSYNEQFF
>-|TRBJ2-1|TRBD1|TRBV4-1
TGCGCCAGCAGCCAGGGTCAGGGGGCCTACAATGAGCAGTTCTTC
CASSQGQGAYNEQFF
>-|TRBJ2-1|-|TRBV30
TGTGCCTGGAGTCCCGGAGACCGAGTTGCGTTCTTC
CAWSPGDRVAFF
>-|TRBJ2-3|-|TRBV7-9
TGTGCCAGCAGCCAATCAGAGGAAAGGGGGGCAGATACGCAGTATTTT
CASSQSEERGADTQYF
>-|TRBJ2-2|TRBD2|TRBV19
TGTGCCAGTAGTCCCCTAGCGGTTATGAACACCGGGGAGCTGTTTTTT
CASSPLAVMNTGELFF
>-|TRBJ2-7|-|TRBV29-1
TGCAGCGTTGAACGGGGGAAAGAGCAGTACTTC
CSVERGKEQYF
>-|TRBJ1-2|-|TRBV7-9
TGTGCCAGCAGCCTCACCCTGGATGGCTACACCTTC
CASSLTLDGYTF
>-|TRBJ2-3|-|TRBV7-8
TGTGCCAGCAGCTTAGGCGCGAGGGGTAACACAGATACGCAGTATTTT
CASSLGARGNTDTQYF
>-|TRBJ2-4|-|TRBV5-4
TGTGCCAGCAGCTTGAAAGGGTTATGGGTAGCCAAAAACATTCAGTACTTC
CASSLKGLWVAKNIQYF
>-|TRBJ2-7|TRBD1|TRBV19
TGTGCCAGTAGTATAGGAGAGGGGGCTGGCGAGCAGTACTTC
CASSIGEGAGEQYF
>-|TRBJ2-1|TRBD1|TRBV5-1
TGCGCCAGCAGCTGGGGACAGGGAGGGTCCTACAATGAGCAGTTCTTC
CASSWGQGGSYNEQFF
>once|TRBJ2-7|TRBD1|TRBV11-2
TGTGCCAGCAGCTCCCTTTCTCAGGGGGATCCTTCCTACGAGCAGTACTTC
CASSSLSQGDPSYEQYF
>-|TRBJ2-1|TRBD2|TRBV11-3
TGTGCCAGCAGCTCCAGTTTTTCTGGGACTATCAATGAGCAGTTCTTC
CASSSSFSGTINEQFF
>-|TRBJ2-5|TRBD1|TRBV5-1
TGCGCCAGCAGCATGGGACAGGGGGAAGAGACCCAGTACTTC
CASSMGQGEETQYF
>-|TRBJ1-4|-|TRBV6-6
TGTGCCAGCAGTTACAGGGAAAATGAAAAACTGTTTTTT
CASSYRENEKLFF